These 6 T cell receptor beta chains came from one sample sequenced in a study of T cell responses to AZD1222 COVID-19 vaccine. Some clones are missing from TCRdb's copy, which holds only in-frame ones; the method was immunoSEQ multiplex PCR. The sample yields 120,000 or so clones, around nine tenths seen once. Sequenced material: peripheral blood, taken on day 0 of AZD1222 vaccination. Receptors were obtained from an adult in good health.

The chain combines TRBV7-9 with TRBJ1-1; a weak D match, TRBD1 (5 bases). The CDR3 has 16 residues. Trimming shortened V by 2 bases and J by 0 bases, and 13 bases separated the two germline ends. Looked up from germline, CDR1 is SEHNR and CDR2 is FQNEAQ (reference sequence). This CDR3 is CASSLPDTPLNTEAFF. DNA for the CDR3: TGTGCCAGCAGCTTACCGGACACACCTTTGAACACTGAAGCTTTCTTT.

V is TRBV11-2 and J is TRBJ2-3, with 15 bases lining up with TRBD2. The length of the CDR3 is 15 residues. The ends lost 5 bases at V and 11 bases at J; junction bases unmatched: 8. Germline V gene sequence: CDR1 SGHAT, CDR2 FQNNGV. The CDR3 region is CASSQGTSGGIMQYF. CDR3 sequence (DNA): TGTGCCAGCAGCCAGGGGACTAGCGGGGGGATAATGCAGTATTTT.

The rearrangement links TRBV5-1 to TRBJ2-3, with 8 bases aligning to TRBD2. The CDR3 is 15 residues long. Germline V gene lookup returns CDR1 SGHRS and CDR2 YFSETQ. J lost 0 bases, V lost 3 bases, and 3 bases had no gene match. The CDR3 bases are TGCGCCAGCAGCTGGCAGCGGGGGAGCACAGATACGCAGTATTTT. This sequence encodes CASSWQRGSTDTQYF. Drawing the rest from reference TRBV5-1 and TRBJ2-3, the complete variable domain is KAGVTQTPRYLIKTRGQQVTLSCSPISGHRSVSWYQQTPGQGLQFLFEYFSETQRNKGNFPGRFSGRQFSNSRSEMNVSTLELGDSALYLCASSWQRGSTDTQYFGPGTRLTVL.

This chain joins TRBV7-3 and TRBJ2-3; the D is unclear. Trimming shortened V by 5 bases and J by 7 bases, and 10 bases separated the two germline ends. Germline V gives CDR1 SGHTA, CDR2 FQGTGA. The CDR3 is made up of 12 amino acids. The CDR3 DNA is TGTGCCAGCAGCGGGGTGCGAAATACGCAGTATTTT. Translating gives CASSGVRNTQYF.

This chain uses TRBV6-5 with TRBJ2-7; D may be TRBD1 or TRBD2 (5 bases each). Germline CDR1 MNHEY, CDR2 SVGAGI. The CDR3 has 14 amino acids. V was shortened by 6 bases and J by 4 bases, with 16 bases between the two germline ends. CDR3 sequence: CASSVRDGRYEQYF. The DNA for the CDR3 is TGTGCCAGCAGCGTCCGGGACGGACGATACGAGCAGTACTTC.

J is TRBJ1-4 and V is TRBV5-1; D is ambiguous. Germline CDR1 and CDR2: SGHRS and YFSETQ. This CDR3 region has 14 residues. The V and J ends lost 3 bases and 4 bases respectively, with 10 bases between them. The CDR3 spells CASSSGPNNEKLFF. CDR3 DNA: TGCGCCAGCAGCTCCGGACCTAATAATGAAAAACTGTTTTTT.